Included here is one T cell receptor (beta chain) sequence, with context. Source study methods: How many nucleated cells were present was estimated from reference gene primer amplification. Generated by immunoSEQ multiplex PCR, the TCRdb table keeps only in-frame clones and is missing some. Clone size and V and J calls were adopted from that table, with D and trimming inferred from the DNA. The sample has 140,000 to 150,000 clones, about 85% seen once; the top ten hold 2% to 3%. This record belongs to a study of blood T cell repertoires in COVID-19. For the study at large: Samples taken during acute and convalescent COVID-19 were collected in the United States, Italy and Spain. The cDNA or gDNA used as material had been derived from T cells, B-cell-depleted T cells, or PBMCs.

The clonotype originates from a human donor with acute or convalescent COVID-19. The donor label of this sample is uncertain. The sequencing sample was made of peripheral blood.

The CDR3, as DNA: TGTGCCAGCAGGAATTCCGGGACAGGCCTTCATGAGCAGTACTTC. Its protein product is CASRNSGTGLHEQYF. The chain employs TRBV5-4 and TRBJ2-7; 8 bases match TRBD1. The CDR3 contains 15 residues. The germline V gene encodes CDR1 SGHNT and CDR2 YYREEE (reference sequence). V gave up 5 bases and J gave up 7 bases; unmatched junction bases: 14.